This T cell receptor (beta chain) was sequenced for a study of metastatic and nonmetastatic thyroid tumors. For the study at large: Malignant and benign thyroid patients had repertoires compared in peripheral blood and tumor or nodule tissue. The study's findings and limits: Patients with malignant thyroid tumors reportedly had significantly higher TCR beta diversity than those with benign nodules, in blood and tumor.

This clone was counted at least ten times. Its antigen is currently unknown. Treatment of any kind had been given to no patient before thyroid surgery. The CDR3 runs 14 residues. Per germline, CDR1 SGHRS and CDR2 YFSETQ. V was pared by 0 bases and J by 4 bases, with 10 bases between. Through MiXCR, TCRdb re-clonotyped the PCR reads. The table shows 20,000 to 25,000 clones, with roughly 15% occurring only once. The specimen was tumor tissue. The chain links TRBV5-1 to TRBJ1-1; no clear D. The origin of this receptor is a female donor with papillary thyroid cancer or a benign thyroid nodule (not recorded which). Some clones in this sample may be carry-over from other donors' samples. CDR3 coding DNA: TGCGCCAGCAGCTTGGTGGACCGGGGCACTGAAGCTTTCTTT. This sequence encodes CASSLVDRGTEAFF.